The rows below give T cell receptor beta chains drawn from one sample of a study of response to subunit inactivated influenza vaccine. Each CDR3 protein is one row after TCRdb ran MiXCR on the RT-PCR reads. The data show 400,000 to 650,000 distinct CDR3 sequences, with approximately 6.9% seen just once and about an eighth held by the top ten. The specimen was PBMCs from blood, collected about 23 months after vaccination. These receptors were collected from a man aged 50-75 years who received an inactivated influenza vaccine. The CDR3 runs from the conserved cysteine through the conserved F or W. Fields, in order: J gene, V gene, D gene, clone size, CDR3 protein, CDR3 DNA. D genes are given only for firm matches. Clone size is shown for a subset of rows, as once, few, many or a class of expanded clone.

>TRBJ2-5|TRBV29-1|TRBD2|NA
CSARLAGGPGETQYF
TGCAGCGCAAGACTAGCGGGAGGGCCGGGAGAGACCCAGTACTTC
>TRBJ2-7|TRBV4-2|NA|NA
CASSQDPGLDYEQYF
TGTGCCAGCAGCCAAGATCCGGGACTTGACTACGAGCAGTACTTC
>TRBJ2-3|TRBV7-2|TRBD2|NA
CASSLTSGRAGTQYF
TGTGCCAGCAGCTTAACTAGCGGGAGGGCCGGTACGCAGTATTTT
>TRBJ2-7|TRBV6-2/TRBV6-3|NA|many
CASSYSMVMGYEQYF
TGTGCCAGCAGTTACTCGATGGTTATGGGCTACGAGCAGTACTTC
>TRBJ1-1|TRBV12-3/TRBV12-4|NA|many
CASSFLGGGDTEAFF
TGTGCCAGCAGTTTTCTAGGTGGGGGGGACACTGAAGCTTTCTTT
>TRBJ2-7|TRBV29-1|TRBD1|few
CSVESGTGGAEQYF
TGCAGCGTTGAAAGCGGGACAGGGGGCGCCGAGCAGTACTTC
>TRBJ2-7|TRBV29-1|TRBD2|few
CSVARTSGEYEQYF
TGCAGCGTTGCCCGGACTAGCGGGGAATACGAGCAGTACTTC
>TRBJ2-5|TRBV20-1|NA|NA
CSARDPKSPQETQYF
TGCAGTGCTAGAGACCCCAAAAGCCCTCAAGAGACCCAGTACTTC
>TRBJ2-1|TRBV6-2/TRBV6-3|NA|NA
CASSHGRGHEQFF
TGTGCCAGCAGTCACGGACGGGGTCATGAGCAGTTCTTC
>TRBJ2-3|TRBV4-3|NA|many
CASSQGPSTDTQYF
TGCGCCAGCAGCCAAGGGCCGAGCACAGATACGCAGTATTTT
>TRBJ1-2|TRBV7-8|NA|NA
CASSFEGMSYGYTF
TGTGCCAGCAGCTTTGAGGGAATGTCCTATGGCTACACCTTC
>TRBJ2-3|TRBV7-8|NA|NA
CASSFYGDTQYF
TGTGCCAGCAGCTTTTACGGAGATACGCAGTATTTT
>TRBJ2-1|TRBV6-2/TRBV6-3|TRBD2|NA
CASSPGTSGGTSNEQFF
TGTGCCAGCAGTCCCGGGACTAGCGGGGGGACTTCCAATGAGCAGTTCTTC
>TRBJ2-5|TRBV20-1|NA|few
CSARDPRGPSETQYF
TGCAGTGCTAGAGATCCGCGGGGTCCTTCAGAGACCCAGTACTTC
>TRBJ1-3|TRBV7-9|NA|NA
CASSLDTAGNTIYF
TGTGCCAGCAGCCTTGACACAGCTGGAAACACCATATATTTT
>TRBJ1-2|TRBV29-1|TRBD1|few
CSVMGQGGLGGYTF
TGCAGCGTGATGGGACAGGGCGGCTTGGGTGGCTACACCTTC
>TRBJ1-4|TRBV10-3|NA|NA
CAISSGGRMGIGEKLFF
TGTGCCATCAGCTCTGGGGGACGAATGGGGATAGGGGAAAAACTGTTTTTT
>TRBJ2-7|TRBV25-1|TRBD2|many
CASRGSGSYEQYF
TGTGCCAGCCGGGGAAGCGGGAGTTACGAGCAGTACTTC
>TRBJ2-1|TRBV2|TRBD2|NA
CATQLAVGPYNEQFF
TGTGCCACCCAGCTAGCGGTAGGGCCCTACAATGAGCAGTTCTTC
>TRBJ2-2|TRBV12-3/TRBV12-4|TRBD1|few
CASSLRGQLNTGELFF
TGTGCCAGCAGTTTAAGGGGACAGCTTAACACCGGGGAGCTGTTTTTT
>TRBJ2-3|TRBV28|NA|NA
CASRSGISTDTQYF
TGTGCCAGCAGGTCAGGGATTAGCACAGATACGCAGTATTTT
>TRBJ1-2|TRBV20-1|NA|few
CSARSGGYTF
TGCAGTGCTAGGTCAGGAGGATACACCTTC
>TRBJ2-1|TRBV6-1|TRBD2|NA
CASRGTSGGFNEQFF
TGTGCCAGCAGGGGGACTAGCGGGGGGTTTAATGAGCAGTTCTTC
>TRBJ2-3|TRBV7-2|TRBD2|many
CASSSSGGAGDTQYF
TGTGCCAGCAGCTCCAGCGGGGGGGCAGGAGATACGCAGTATTTT